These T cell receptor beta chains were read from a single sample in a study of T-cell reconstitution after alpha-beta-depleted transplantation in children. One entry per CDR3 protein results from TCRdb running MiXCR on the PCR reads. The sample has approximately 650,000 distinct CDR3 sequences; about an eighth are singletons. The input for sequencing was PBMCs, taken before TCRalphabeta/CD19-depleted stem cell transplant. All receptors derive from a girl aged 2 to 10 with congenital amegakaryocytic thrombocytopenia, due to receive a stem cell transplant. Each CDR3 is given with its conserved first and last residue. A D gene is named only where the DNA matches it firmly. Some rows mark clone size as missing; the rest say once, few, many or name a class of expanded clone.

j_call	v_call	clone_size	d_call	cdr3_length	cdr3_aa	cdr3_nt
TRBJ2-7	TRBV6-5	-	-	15	CASSYSGLENYEQYF	TGTGCCAGCAGTTACTCGGGGCTAGAAAACTACGAGCAGTACTTC
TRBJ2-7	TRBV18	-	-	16	CASSPTPVFHLYEQYF	TGTGCCAGCTCACCTACCCCGGTCTTCCATTTATACGAGCAGTACTTC
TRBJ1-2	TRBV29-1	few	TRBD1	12	CSARQGFYGYTF	TGCAGCGCCAGACAGGGCTTCTATGGCTACACCTTC
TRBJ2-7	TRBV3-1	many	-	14	CASSQAGEAYEQYF	TGTGCCAGCAGCCAGGCGGGTGAAGCCTACGAGCAGTACTTC
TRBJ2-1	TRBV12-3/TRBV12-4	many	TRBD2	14	CASRRLAGEHEQFF	TGTGCCAGCCGCCGACTAGCGGGAGAACATGAGCAGTTCTTC
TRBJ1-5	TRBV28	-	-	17	CASGPGLVVGFNQPQHF	TGTGCCAGCGGCCCCGGGCTGGTAGTAGGGTTCAATCAGCCCCAGCATTTT
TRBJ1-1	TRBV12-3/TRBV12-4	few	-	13	CASSSFMNTEAFF	TGTGCCAGCAGTTCTTTCATGAACACTGAAGCTTTCTTT
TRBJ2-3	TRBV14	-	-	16	CASSQRLRGSTDTQYF	TGTGCCAGCAGCCAACGTCTAAGGGGAAGCACAGATACGCAGTATTTT
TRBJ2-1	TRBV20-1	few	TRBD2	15	CSASRGLAGGHEQFF	TGCAGTGCTAGCCGGGGACTAGCGGGAGGGCATGAGCAGTTCTTC
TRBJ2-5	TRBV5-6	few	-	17	CASSLGIWGQVQETQYF	TGTGCCAGCAGCTTGGGTATATGGGGGCAGGTTCAAGAGACCCAGTACTTC
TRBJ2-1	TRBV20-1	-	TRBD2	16	CSASGTSGRAWSEQFF	TGCAGTGCTAGCGGGACTAGCGGGAGGGCCTGGAGTGAGCAGTTCTTC
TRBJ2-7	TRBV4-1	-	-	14	CASSQRTSSYEQYF	TGCGCCAGCAGCCAGCGAACGAGCTCCTACGAGCAGTACTTC
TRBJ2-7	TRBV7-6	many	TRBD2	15	CASSPLAGVTYEQYF	TGTGCCAGCAGCCCTCTAGCGGGAGTAACTTACGAGCAGTACTTC
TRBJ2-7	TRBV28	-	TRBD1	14	CASRTGTGEYEQYF	TGTGCCAGCAGAACCGGGACAGGGGAATACGAGCAGTACTTC
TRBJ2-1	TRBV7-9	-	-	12	CASSLERSGPFF	TGTGCCAGCAGCTTAGAGCGGTCTGGGCCGTTCTTC
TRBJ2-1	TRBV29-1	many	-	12	CSVLFDYNEQFF	TGCAGCGTCCTCTTCGACTACAATGAGCAGTTCTTC
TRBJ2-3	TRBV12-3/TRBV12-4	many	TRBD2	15	CASRSSGSLPDTQYF	TGTGCCAGCAGGTCTAGCGGGAGTCTTCCAGATACGCAGTATTTT
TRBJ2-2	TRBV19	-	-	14	CASSMSGDTGELFF	TGTGCCAGTAGTATGTCTGGCGACACCGGGGAGCTGTTTTTT
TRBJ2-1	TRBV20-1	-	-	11	CSASRYDEQFF	TGCAGTGCTAGCAGGTACGATGAGCAGTTCTTC
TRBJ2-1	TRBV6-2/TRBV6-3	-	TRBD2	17	CASSYVASGRKDNEQFF	TGTGCCAGCAGTTACGTGGCTAGCGGGAGAAAAGACAATGAGCAGTTCTTC
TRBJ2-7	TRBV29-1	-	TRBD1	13	CSVLTGNLYEQYF	TGCAGCGTCCTGACAGGGAACCTCTACGAGCAGTACTTC
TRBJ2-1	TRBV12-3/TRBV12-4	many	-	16	CASSLIFEMGYNEQFF	TGTGCCAGCAGTTTAATTTTTGAGATGGGATACAATGAGCAGTTCTTC
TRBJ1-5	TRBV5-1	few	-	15	CASSLYGGFNQPQHF	TGCGCCAGCAGCCTTTACGGGGGATTCAATCAGCCCCAGCATTTT
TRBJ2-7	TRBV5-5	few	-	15	CASSLFQGTAYEQYF	TGTGCCAGCAGCTTGTTCCAGGGGACCGCCTACGAGCAGTACTTC
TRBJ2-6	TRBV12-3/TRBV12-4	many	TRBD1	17	CASSPDRGLSGANVLTF	TGTGCCAGCAGTCCGGACAGGGGCTTATCTGGGGCCAACGTCCTGACTTTC
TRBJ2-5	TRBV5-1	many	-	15	CASSLTGYGTETQYF	TGCGCCAGCAGCTTGACAGGATACGGGACGGAGACCCAGTACTTC